Presented here are 7 T cell receptor beta chains from one specimen sequenced in a study of cytomegalovirus exposure and HLA in healthy donors. A multiplex PCR was run with 60 Vbeta primers and 13 Jbeta primers. Measured with immunoSEQ multiplex PCR; TCRdb has only the in-frame clones, and not every one. The repertoire consists of about 130,000 clones, with about four fifths occurring once and the leading ten covering approximately 3.5%. The specimen was PBMCs. These TCRs come from a woman aged 40 to 50 in good health and CMV-seropositive.

The chain combines TRBV19 with TRBJ2-2, with 7 positions matching TRBD2. Germline trimming cut 2 bases from V and 5 bases from J; bases unmatched to any gene: 8. The germline CDR1 and CDR2 sequences are LNHDA and SQIVND (reference sequence). The CDR3 length is 16 residues. CDR3 amino acids: CASSIPAGVQTGELFF. Written as DNA, the CDR3 is TGTGCCAGTAGTATACCCGCGGGAGTGCAGACCGGGGAGCTGTTTTTT.

The V call is TRBV5-1, the J call TRBJ2-7; 10 bases are a match to TRBD1. V dropped 3 bases and J dropped 1; count of bases not matched to a gene: 4. The CDR3 extends over 15 amino acids. CDR1 and CDR2 from the germline V gene are SGHRS and YFSETQ. The CDR3 DNA follows: TGCGCCAGCAGCTCTGGACAGGGGGAATCCTACGAGCAGTACTTC. Protein product: CASSSGQGESYEQYF.

The chain is built from TRBV7-6 and TRBJ2-3, with D possibly TRBD1 on 6 matching bases. V was shortened by 1 base and J by 5 bases, with 16 bases between the two germline ends. CDR1 is SGHVS and CDR2 is FNYEAQ in the germline V gene. CDR3 length: 16 residues. For the CDR3, the DNA is TGTGCCAGCAGCTTAGTAGGGGGACAAGGCAAAGATACGCAGTATTTT. Translation: CASSLVGGQGKDTQYF.

The rearrangement joins TRBV7-9 to TRBJ1-6; no clear D. CDR3 length: 15 residues. Germline V gives CDR1 SEHNR, CDR2 FQNEAQ (reference sequence). The germline V and J ends were trimmed by 5 bases and 6 bases, with 14 bases remaining between them. The CDR3 loop reads CASSASTGLNSPLHF. The CDR3 DNA reads TGTGCCAGCAGCGCATCAACGGGTCTTAATTCACCCCTCCACTTT. Combining the CDR3 with reference TRBV7-9 and TRBJ1-6 gives the whole variable domain DTGVSQNPRHKITKRGQNVTFRCDPISEHNRLYWYRQTLGQGPEFLTYFQNEAQLEKSRLLSDRFSAERPKGSFSTLEIQRTEQGDSAMYLCASSASTGLNSPLHFGNGTRLTVT.

The CDR3 DNA follows: TGTGCCAGCAGTTTCGACAGGGATAGCAATGAGCAGTTCTTC. Translation: CASSFDRDSNEQFF. The rearrangement joins TRBV6-5 to TRBJ2-1, with 7 bases aligning to TRBD1. Germline CDR1 is MNHEY and CDR2 is SVGAGI. The CDR3 has 14 amino acids. J lost 6 bases, V lost 4 bases, and 6 bases had no gene match.

The chain carries TRBV19 and TRBJ2-3; 11 bases are shared with TRBD2. The germline CDR1 and CDR2 sequences are LNHDA and SQIVND (reference sequence). Germline trimming cut 11 bases from V and 5 bases from J; bases unmatched to any gene: 12. The CDR3 contains 15 residues. CDR3 region: CASGTGTSGGDTQYF. Here the CDR3 DNA reads TGTGCCTCAGGGACCGGGACTAGCGGAGGAGATACGCAGTATTTT.

The CDR3 nucleotides are TGCGCCAGCATTAAAGACAGGGGTGGCTACACCTTC. This encodes CASIKDRGGYTF. V is TRBV10-2 and J is TRBJ1-2; 8 bases map to TRBD1. From germline, CDR1 is WSHSY and CDR2 SAAADI. The length of the CDR3 is 12 residues. V lost 7 bases, J lost 7 bases, and 5 bases stayed unmatched.